This T cell receptor beta chain emerged from a study of blood T cell repertoires in COVID-19. Authors' analysis steps: By means of reference gene primer amplification, nucleated cell counts were estimated. Profiling relied on immunoSEQ multiplex PCR, and the TCRdb table lists in-frame clones only, not all of them. For V, J and clone size, that table is used; D and trimming come from the DNA. The repertoire holds about 170,000 clones, with around 83% as singletons. The study assigned cohorts using participant-reported clinical history. The CDR3 spans 13 residues. Germline trimming cut 6 bases from V and 8 bases from J; bases unmatched to any gene: 6. Looked up from germline, CDR1 is ENHRY and CDR2 is SYGVKD.

This chain connects TRBV10-3 to TRBJ1-1, with 10 bases lining up with TRBD1. The sample was PBMCs or T cells enriched from blood (not recorded which). This sequence was found in a woman between 45 and 60 years old in a cohort exposed to, infected with or recovered from COVID-19 (not recorded which). CDR3 DNA: TGTGCCATCAGCCCCGACAGGGGGCCCGAAGCTTTCTTT. This sequence encodes CAISPDRGPEAFF.